Listed here are 7 T cell receptor beta chains from one sample, sequenced in a study of shared clonotypes between healthy human individuals. Sequencing was performed with immunoSEQ multiplex PCR; in TCRdb, only in-frame clones are kept and a portion is missing. The sample contains 2 million to 2.5 million clones, over 85% of which appear only once. Sequenced material: naive CD4+ T cells from PBMCs. Subset noted: CD45RA+ positively selected. These receptors originate from a man between 18 and 35 years old in good health. Some clones in this sample may be carry-over from other donors' samples.

The chain has TRBV10-1 and TRBJ2-3, with D possibly being TRBD2 (5 bases). The CDR3 contains 15 residues. Trimming cost V 4 bases and J 5 bases, with 16 bases left between them. Per the germline V gene, CDR1 is WNHNN and CDR2 is SYGVQD (reference sequence). This CDR3 reads CASSVVGSGRDTQYF. The CDR3 DNA follows: TGCGCCAGCAGTGTCGTAGGGAGTGGAAGAGATACGCAGTATTTT.

The chain has TRBV27 and TRBJ2-5, with D possibly being TRBD1 or TRBD2 (5 bases each). Trimming took off 7 bases at V and 5 bases at J, with 11 bases between the two ends. Per germline, CDR1 MNHEY and CDR2 SMNVEV (reference sequence). This CDR3 spans 12 amino acids. The CDR3 here is CASISREETQYF. CDR3 bases: TGTGCCAGCATCTCCAGGGAGGAGACCCAGTACTTC.

The gene calls are TRBV6-1 and TRBJ2-3; maybe TRBD2 (5 bases). The CDR3 is 15 amino acids. Trimming removed 4 bases at V and 1 base at J, with 12 bases between. Germline V lookup: CDR1 MNHNS, CDR2 SASEGT. CDR3 sequence: CASSVVGVGTDTQYF. The CDR3 DNA sequence: TGTGCCAGCAGTGTTGTGGGAGTTGGCACAGATACGCAGTATTTT.

The V gene is TRBV10-1, the J gene TRBJ2-7; 8 nucleotides align to TRBD2. V lost 3 bases to trimming and J lost 2 bases; unmatched junction nucleotides: 0. This CDR3 is built from 13 residues. Germline V gene sequence: CDR1 WNHNN, CDR2 SYGVQD (reference sequence). This chain's CDR3 is CASSEAGAYEQYF. The CDR3 DNA follows: TGCGCCAGCAGTGAAGCGGGAGCCTACGAGCAGTACTTC.

The chain is built from TRBV28 and TRBJ2-1; D is uncertain. V was clipped by 7 bases and J by 3 bases, with 4 bases between them. The germline gives CDR1 MDHEN, CDR2 SYDVKM. The CDR3 is 11 residues long. DNA of the CDR3: TGTGCCAGCAATAACTACAATGAGCAGTTCTTC. Its translation: CASNNYNEQFF.

The V gene is TRBV30, the J gene TRBJ2-1; 8 bases align to TRBD2. The CDR3 is 16 residues long. The germline V gene has CDR1 GTSNPN and CDR2 SVGIG (reference sequence). J gave up 2 bases and V 1 base, and 7 bases lay outside the gene matches. The CDR3 is CAWSGEGLGAYNEQFF. The CDR3 coding sequence is TGTGCCTGGAGTGGCGAGGGACTAGGCGCCTACAATGAGCAGTTCTTC.

V gene TRBV4-1 combines with J gene TRBJ2-4, with D possibly TRBD1 on 6 matching bases. The ends were cut back, 0 bases at V and 3 bases at J, with 15 bases in the middle. The length of the CDR3 is 17 residues. Germline CDR1 and CDR2: MGHRA and YSYEKL. CDR3 sequence (DNA): TGCGCCAGCAGCCAAGAAGAAACAGGGATTTACAAAAACATTCAGTACTTC. Its protein product is CASSQEETGIYKNIQYF.